This TCR beta chain came from a study of T cell responses to AZD1222 COVID-19 vaccine. Trimming left V 5 bases short and J 4 bases short, with 14 bases between. CDR3 length equals 14 residues. The germline V gene has CDR1 SGHAT and CDR2 FQNNGV. Clones were read by immunoSEQ multiplex PCR, and TCRdb kept only the in-frame ones, dropping some. The data hold 95,000 or so clones, with about 90% observed a single time. This chain uses TRBV11-2 with TRBJ1-1, with D possibly matching TRBD1 (5 bases). This sequence originates from an adult in good health. The specimen comprised peripheral blood, sampled on day 0 of MenACWY control vaccination. The CDR3 sequence is CASSPWDGGTEAFF. Here the CDR3 DNA reads TGTGCCAGCAGCCCTTGGGACGGTGGCACTGAAGCTTTCTTT.